This T cell receptor beta chain stems from a study of blood T cell repertoires in COVID-19. Study in general: Spain, Italy and the United States supplied samples that represented acute and convalescent COVID-19. T cells, B-cell-depleted T cells, or PBMCs provided the cDNA or gDNA that served as material.

This CDR3 region has 13 residues. Between the trimmed V and J ends, which lost 0 bases and 6 bases, there was a span of 10 bases. The germline CDR1 and CDR2 sequences are GTSNPN and SVGIG (reference sequence). As processed by the authors: Estimated nucleated cell counts came from reference gene primer amplification. TCRdb keeps only in-frame clones here, not all; method: immunoSEQ multiplex PCR. The V and J calls and the clone size are those of that table, but D and trimming were determined from the DNA. The data contain about 84,000 clones, around 82% of them singletons. The chain has TRBV30 and TRBJ2-3; D perhaps matches TRBD2 (5 bases). The source material was peripheral blood. This receptor was obtained from a man at least 80 years old with active or convalescent COVID-19. The CDR3 bases are TGTGCCTGGAGTGTCCTAGCACCGGATACGCAGTATTTT. This gives the protein CAWSVLAPDTQYF. Looking up the rest from reference TRBV30 and TRBJ2-3 gives the full variable domain: SQTIHQWPATLVQPVGSPLSLECTVEGTSNPNLYWYRQAAGRGLQLLFYSVGIGQISSEVPQNLSASRPQDRQFILSSKKLLLSDSGFYLCAWSVLAPDTQYFGPGTRLTVL.